This TCR beta chain was recorded in a study of type 1 regulatory T cells. The V end lost 5 bases, the J end lost 0 bases, and 11 bases lay between the germline ends. This CDR3 has 14 amino acids. Germline V gives CDR1 SNHLY, CDR2 FYNNEI. TCRdb processed the reads anew with MiXCR; each CDR3 protein has one entry. The table has some 100,000 distinct CDR3 sequences, roughly 31% seen once. This chain uses TRBV2 with TRBJ2-7, with D uncertain. The source is a human donor in good health. What was sequenced was CD4+ T cells, either the whole sample or a sorted fraction (not recorded which). The CDR3 sequence: CASSYEGRSYEQYF. In DNA form, the CDR3 reads TGTGCCAGCAGTTATGAAGGCCGCTCCTACGAGCAGTACTTC.